This T cell receptor (beta chain) originates from a study of blood T cell repertoires in COVID-19. Overall study context: Specimens from acute and convalescent COVID-19 originated in the United States, Italy and Spain.

The CDR3 is 18 amino acids. Germline lookup yields CDR1 SGDLS and CDR2 YYNGEE. V was pared by 0 bases and J by 3 bases, with 22 bases between. Original processing methods: Amplification with reference gene primers provided the estimates of nucleated cell counts. Clones were sequenced by immunoSEQ multiplex PCR, and TCRdb holds only the in-frame ones, with some missing. The D gene and trimming were derived from the DNA, and the V and J assignments and clone size from that table. Of fewer than 250,000 clones in the sample, over 80% were seen once. Source material: peripheral blood. The gene calls are TRBV9 and TRBJ2-7; D perhaps matches TRBD2 (6 bases). This sequence was found in a human donor in a cohort sampled during active COVID-19. The CDR3 DNA reads TGTGCCAGCAGCGTAGTGGTGTTGGAGGGTGAGGGAAGCTACGAGCAGTACTTC. Its translation: CASSVVVLEGEGSYEQYF.